This T cell receptor beta chain was sequenced for a study of T cell responses to AZD1222 COVID-19 vaccine. Study-wide background: Pooled in the analysis were second doses at about 4 or about 12 weeks. Study outcomes and limitations: The study identified only five or six AZD1222 recipients as seropositive at baseline. CD4 TCRs associated with vaccination spanned spike, dominating at 160-218 and 743-854. Clonal diversity was possibly underestimated, and white British individuals and females predominated among donors.

Details on this clone: Its cognate antigen is unknown.

The method was immunoSEQ multiplex PCR; TCRdb's version includes in-frame clones alone and lacks a portion of them. Seen here are roughly 160,000 clones, around 92% observed once, and the top ten hold about 0.9%. Trimming pared 2 bases from V and 1 base from J, leaving 6 bases between. This CDR3 spans 14 amino acids. CDR1 is SNHLY and CDR2 is FYNNEI in the germline V gene. The J gene is TRBJ1-3, the V gene TRBV2, with D unresolved. The sequenced sample was peripheral blood, obtained on day 0 of AZD1222 vaccination. This receptor was obtained from an adult in good health. CDR3 sequence reads: CASSERPSGNTIYF. DNA of the CDR3: TGTGCCAGCAGTGAAAGGCCATCTGGAAACACCATATATTTT.